The sequence of this T cell receptor beta chain was determined in a study of cytomegalovirus exposure and HLA in healthy donors. Study findings and constraints: TCR clusters originating in the first cohort tended to co-occur in the 120 validation repertoires, according to a later analysis.

Clones were read by immunoSEQ multiplex PCR, and TCRdb kept only the in-frame ones, dropping some. This sample carries some 170,000 clones, less than 90% of them seen once, and the ten largest clones take around 2.3%. In regard to this clone: As yet, its antigen is unknown.

Germline CDR1 GTSNPN, CDR2 SVGIG (reference sequence). The CDR3 has 14 residues. V lost 0 bases and J 4 bases, leaving 10 bases between the germline ends. The chain combines TRBV30 with TRBJ1-5; weak D call: TRBD1 (5 bases). The specimen was PBMCs. The sequence came from a woman between 18 and 29 years old in good health and CMV-seronegative. For the CDR3, the DNA is TGTGCCTGGAGTGTAGGGGTGGGGAATCAGCCCCAGCATTTT. Translated: CAWSVGVGNQPQHF.